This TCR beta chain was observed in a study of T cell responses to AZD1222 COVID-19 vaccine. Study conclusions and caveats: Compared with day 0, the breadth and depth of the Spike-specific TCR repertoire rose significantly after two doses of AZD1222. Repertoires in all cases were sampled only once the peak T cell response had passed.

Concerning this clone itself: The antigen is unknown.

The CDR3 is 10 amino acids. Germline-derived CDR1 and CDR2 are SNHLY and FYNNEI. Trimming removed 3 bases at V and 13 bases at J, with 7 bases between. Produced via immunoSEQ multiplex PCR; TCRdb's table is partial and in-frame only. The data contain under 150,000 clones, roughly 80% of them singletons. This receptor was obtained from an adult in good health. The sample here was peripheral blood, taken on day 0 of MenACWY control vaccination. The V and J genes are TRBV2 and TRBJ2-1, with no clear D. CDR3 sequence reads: CASSDEKQFF. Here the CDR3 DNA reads TGTGCCAGCAGTGATGAGAAACAGTTCTTC.